This entry lists 14 T cell receptor beta chains sequenced from one sample in a study of cytomegalovirus exposure and HLA in healthy donors. A multiplex PCR was run with 60 Vbeta primers and 13 Jbeta primers. Libraries were prepared by immunoSEQ multiplex PCR; TCRdb keeps only in-frame clonotypes and omits some of them. The sample includes 150,000 to 200,000 clones, about 65% seen only once; the top ten take roughly 6.6%. The specimen was PBMCs. The receptor source for this set is a man aged 35-49 years in good health and CMV-seropositive.

The chain has TRBV7-2 and TRBJ1-6; no reliable D call. V was trimmed by 5 bases and J by 0 bases, leaving 8 bases between them. The CDR3 is 15 amino acids. Germline CDR1 SGHTA, CDR2 FQGNSA. This CDR3 reads CASSPPSSYNSPLHF. For the CDR3, the DNA is TGTGCCAGCAGCCCCCCCAGCTCCTATAATTCACCCCTCCACTTT.

The V and J genes are TRBV5-4 and TRBJ2-5; a weak D match, TRBD2 (6 bases). The CDR3 sequence is 18 residues long. V was cut by 0 bases and J by 5 bases, with 23 bases left in between. Germline values: CDR1 SGHNT, CDR2 YYREEE (reference sequence). CDR3 in DNA: TGTGCCAGCAGCTTGGCCCCGGGGGTAGCGGCCCCAGATGAGACCCAGTACTTC. As protein: CASSLAPGVAAPDETQYF.

There are a few counts of this clone. The gene calls are TRBV15 and TRBJ2-7, with a possible D match to TRBD1 (6 bases). Germline CDR1 LNHNV, CDR2 YYDKDF (reference sequence). V was trimmed by 2 bases and J by 5 bases, leaving 16 bases between them. The CDR3 runs to 15 residues. CDR3 loop: CATSRPDSDADEQYF. The DNA of the CDR3 is TGTGCCACCAGCAGACCGGACAGCGACGCGGACGAGCAGTACTTC. The variable domain in full, with the rest retrieved from reference TRBV15 and TRBJ2-7, is DAMVIQNPRYQVTQFGKPVTLSCSQTLNHNVMYWYQQKSSQAPKLLFHYYDKDFNNEADTPDNFQSRRPNTSFCFLDIRSPGLGDTAMYLCATSRPDSDADEQYFGPGTRLTVT.

The J gene is TRBJ2-7, the V gene TRBV6-6; the match to TRBD1 covers 8 bases. Unmatched junction bases numbered 9, after V lost 4 bases and J lost 4 bases. This CDR3 contains 15 residues. Per the germline V gene, CDR1 is MNHNY and CDR2 is SVGAGI (reference sequence). CDR3 bases: TGTGCCAGCAGTTCGCGGACAGGGCCCCTTTACGAGCAGTACTTC. It is translated as CASSSRTGPLYEQYF.

The chain combines TRBV6-1 with TRBJ2-7; 9 bases are a match to TRBD1. With V trimmed by 1 base and J by 6 bases, 1 base remained unmatched. Germline-derived CDR1 and CDR2 are MNHNS and SASEGT. The CDR3 spans 13 residues. The CDR3 sequence: CASSEGTGAEQYF. The CDR3 bases are TGTGCCAGCAGTGAAGGGACAGGGGCCGAGCAGTACTTC.

This clone turned up a few times. The chain recombines TRBV27 with TRBJ2-5; 8 bases map to TRBD1. The DNA end lines up better with TRBJ2-7; the J call may be wrong. CDR3 length: 14 amino acids. The germline CDR1 and CDR2 sequences are MNHEY and SMNVEV (reference sequence). The CDR3 DNA reads as TGTGCCAGCAGTTCTCCGGGACAGGAGAACGAGCAGTACTTC. Amino acid sequence: CASSSPGQENEQYF.

V gene TRBV5-4 combines with J gene TRBJ1-6; D gene uncertain. Trimming shortened V by 1 base and J by 9 bases, and 8 bases separated the two germline ends. Germline loops: CDR1 SGHNT, CDR2 YYREEE (reference sequence). The CDR3 is 13 residues long. The CDR3 here is CASSLSGRSPLHF. CDR3 DNA sequence: TGTGCCAGCAGCTTGAGCGGCCGTTCACCCCTCCACTTT.

This chain connects TRBV4-3 to TRBJ2-5; 7 nucleotides line up with TRBD1. CDR1 and CDR2 from the germline V gene are LGHNA and YSLEER. The CDR3 has 14 residues. The J segment lost 2 bases and the V segment lost 3 bases, leaving 3 bases of the junction unmatched. The CDR3 DNA sequence: TGCGCCAGCAGCCACCGGACAGGACAAGAGACCCAGTACTTC. Its translation: CASSHRTGQETQYF.

This chain connects TRBV30 to TRBJ2-1; 9 nucleotides align to TRBD1. The CDR3 is 13 amino acids. V shed 4 bases and J 7 bases; nucleotides not matched to a gene: 5. Germline CDR1 and CDR2: GTSNPN and SVGIG (reference sequence). CDR3 sequence: CAWTRQGENEQFF. The CDR3 DNA sequence: TGTGCCTGGACCCGACAGGGGGAGAATGAGCAGTTCTTC.

In its sample, this clone was seen a few times. The V gene is TRBV27, the J gene TRBJ1-2; a possible D gene is TRBD1 (6 bases). This CDR3 is built from 13 residues. The ends were cut back, 3 bases at V and 4 bases at J, with 9 bases in the middle. The germline gives CDR1 MNHEY, CDR2 SMNVEV (reference sequence). CDR3 region: CASSFLTGYGYTF. CDR3 in DNA: TGTGCCAGCAGTTTCTTGACAGGCTATGGCTACACCTTC.

V and J are TRBV11-2 and TRBJ2-7; 9 bases line up with TRBD1. The V segment lost 5 bases and the J segment 0 bases; nucleotides outside the gene matches: 5. The CDR3 loop spans 15 amino acids. The germline CDR1 and CDR2 sequences are SGHAT and FQNNGV. This CDR3 reads CASSPGQGISYEQYF. DNA for the CDR3: TGTGCCAGCAGCCCGGGACAGGGAATCTCCTACGAGCAGTACTTC.

The chain combines TRBV27 with TRBJ1-1, with D perhaps matching TRBD1 (5 bases). CDR3 length equals 14 residues. With 2 bases removed from V and 3 bases from J, the gap between germline ends came to 10 bases. Germline V gene lookup returns CDR1 MNHEY and CDR2 SMNVEV (reference sequence). In nucleotides, the CDR3 is TGTGCCAGCAGTTTAAAGGGGTCGTACACTGAAGCTTTCTTT. This gives the protein CASSLKGSYTEAFF.

This clone was counted only a few times. The CDR3 DNA reads TGTGCCAGCAGTCCATCTTCCTCACCGGGACTAGCGGGGGGGCCGAGGTCCACCGGGGAGCTGTTTTTT. Protein: CASSPSSSPGLAGGPRSTGELFF. The chain joins TRBV27 to TRBJ2-2, with TRBD2 identical over 16 bases. Germline V gives CDR1 MNHEY, CDR2 SMNVEV (reference sequence). The CDR3 is made up of 23 amino acids. V lost 5 bases and J lost 4; bases outside the gene matches: 22.

J is TRBJ2-5 and V is TRBV7-3; no reliable D call. Germline V gives CDR1 SGHTA, CDR2 FQGTGA. The length of the CDR3 is 14 residues. Trimming left V 1 base short and J 1 base short, with 7 bases between. The CDR3 sequence is CASSLSGAQETQYF. In nucleotides, the CDR3 is TGTGCCAGCAGCTTAAGCGGCGCCCAAGAGACCCAGTACTTC.